These 23 T cell receptor beta chains originate from one sample sequenced in a study of cytomegalovirus exposure and HLA in healthy donors (dated by TCRdb to 2017 to 2019). The library relied on the immunoSEQ multiplex PCR assay. The multiplex PCR relied on a mix of 60 forward primers for TCR Vbeta segments and 13 reverse primers for TCR Jbeta segments. TCRdb re-hosts the immuneACCESS table, in-frame sequences only. Its copies lack some clones; in the studies checked, an unresolved V gene accounts for under half of them, and the cause for the rest is not known. The sample has 150,000 or so clones on record, about three quarters of them singletons. The ten largest clones add up to 1.3% to 1.5% of the sample. Sequencing used PBMCs. All receptors come from a young woman in good health and CMV-seronegative.

In its sample, this clone was seen a few times. The chain links TRBV19 to TRBJ2-7; the match to TRBD1 covers 7 bases. Trimming cost V 5 bases and J 6 bases; bases outside gene matches: 7. The CDR3 consists of 13 residues. Germline loops: CDR1 LNHDA, CDR2 SQIVND (reference sequence). In nucleotides, the CDR3 is TGTGCCAGTAGTGGAGCAGGGGGTAGCGAGCAGTACTTC. This translates into CASSGAGGSEQYF.

Written as DNA, the CDR3 is TGCGCCAGCAGAATCAGGGAAACGAACACTGAAGCTTTCTTT. This translates into CASRIRETNTEAFF. This chain connects TRBV4-1 to TRBJ1-1, with D tentatively TRBD1 (5 bases). Trimming took 6 bases from V and 1 from J, leaving 12 bases between them. Germline assignment: CDR1 MGHRA and CDR2 YSYEKL. CDR3 length: 14 amino acids.

This clone was observed a handful of times. The same CDR3 is also encoded by other DNA sequences in this sample. The rearrangement joins TRBV4-1 to TRBJ1-1; D not resolved. V was clipped by 0 bases and J by 3 bases, with 8 bases between them. Germline V gene data show CDR1 as MGHRA and CDR2 as YSYEKL. The CDR3 is 14 residues long. CDR3 loop: CASSQDRSYTEAFF. CDR3 coding DNA: TGCGCCAGCAGCCAAGATCGGAGCTACACTGAAGCTTTCTTT.

The chain combines TRBV5-1 with TRBJ1-1, with D possibly TRBD1 on 6 matching bases. Trimming pared 0 bases from V and 5 bases from J, leaving 17 bases between. The CDR3 contains 16 residues. The germline V gene encodes CDR1 SGHRS and CDR2 YFSETQ. The CDR3 protein is CASSLGQGQMGTEAFF. The DNA of the CDR3 is TGCGCCAGCAGCTTGGGCCAGGGACAAATGGGGACTGAAGCTTTCTTT.

This clone has only a few counts. The chain joins TRBV30 to TRBJ2-1, with 8 positions matching TRBD2. There are 12 residues in the CDR3. Per germline, CDR1 GTSNPN and CDR2 SVGIG (reference sequence). The ends lost 2 bases at V and 14 bases at J; junction bases unmatched: 8. The CDR3 nucleotides read TGTGCCTGGAGTTTTTTGGGGACTAGTGAGTTCTTC. This sequence encodes CAWSFLGTSEFF. Full variable domain (remainder filled in from reference TRBV30 and TRBJ2-1): SQTIHQWPATLVQPVGSPLSLECTVEGTSNPNLYWYRQAAGRGLQLLFYSVGIGQISSEVPQNLSASRPQDRQFILSSKKLLLSDSGFYLCAWSFLGTSEFFGPGTRLTVL.

The chain uses TRBV5-1 and TRBJ2-1; the match to TRBD2 covers 9 bases. There are 14 residues in the CDR3. Germline V CDR1 and CDR2: SGHRS, YFSETQ. The trim removed 3 bases at V and 6 bases at J, leaving 4 bases unmatched. CDR3 sequence reads: CASSSGTSSNEQFF. The CDR3 DNA follows: TGCGCCAGCAGCTCCGGGACTAGCAGCAATGAGCAGTTCTTC.

The chain recombines TRBV29-1 with TRBJ1-2; D ambiguous. Per the germline V gene, CDR1 is SQVTM and CDR2 is ANQGSEA. This CDR3 region has 14 residues. V gave up 0 bases and J gave up 6 bases, with 14 bases separating them. Here the CDR3 reads CSVEDWRAGDGYTF. The CDR3 DNA reads as TGCAGCGTTGAAGATTGGAGGGCTGGGGATGGCTACACCTTC.

The chain has TRBV2 and TRBJ2-3, with 8 bases lining up with TRBD2. Germline V lookup: CDR1 SNHLY, CDR2 FYNNEI. V shed 5 bases, J shed 1 base, and the junction held 2 bases outside the gene matches. The length of the CDR3 is 14 residues. CDR3 region: CASSSSGGTDTQYF. CDR3 DNA sequence: TGTGCCAGCAGTAGTAGCGGGGGCACAGATACGCAGTATTTT.

A single count supports this clone. The chain uses TRBV7-9 and TRBJ2-3; D is perhaps TRBD1 (6 bases). The CDR3 sequence is 13 residues long. V dropped 4 bases and J dropped 11 bases, with 16 bases sitting between them. From germline, CDR1 is SEHNR and CDR2 FQNEAQ (reference sequence). The CDR3 reads CASSSTGSPGQYF. The DNA of the CDR3 is TGTGCCAGCAGCTCTACAGGGAGTCCAGGGCAGTATTTT.

V gene TRBV30 combines with J gene TRBJ2-2; D not certain. CDR1 and CDR2 (germline): GTSNPN, SVGIG (reference sequence). CDR3 length: 14 amino acids. V dropped 5 bases and J dropped 6 bases, with 16 bases sitting between them. The CDR3 nucleotides are TGTGCCTGGGGATTTCGGCTGAGGTCCGGGGAGCTGTTTTTT. This codes for CAWGFRLRSGELFF.

The rearrangement joins TRBV5-1 to TRBJ2-7, with 11 positions matching TRBD1. Germline CDR1 and CDR2: SGHRS and YFSETQ. The V and J ends lost 3 bases and 4 bases, in that order; junction bases with no gene match: 9. This CDR3 comprises 16 residues. The chain's CDR3 is CASSSHTGQGGYEQYF. The CDR3, as DNA: TGCGCCAGCAGCTCGCACACGGGACAGGGGGGGTACGAGCAGTACTTC.

This clone came up a few times. This chain uses TRBV19 with TRBJ1-6, with D hard to call. Germline-derived CDR1 and CDR2 are LNHDA and SQIVND (reference sequence). Trimming removed 6 bases at V and 8 bases at J, with 17 bases between. The CDR3 totals 15 residues. The CDR3 DNA follows: TGTGCCAGTAGCCCTCGGCGGGGTTCGGATTCACCCCTCCACTTT. Amino acids: CASSPRRGSDSPLHF.

This clone was seen once. The CDR3 DNA is TGTGCCAGCAGCCTTACTACCGACCCCTACGAGCAGTACTTC. It yields the protein CASSLTTDPYEQYF. The chain uses TRBV11-2 and TRBJ2-7; no reliable D call. Trimming pared 5 bases from V and 2 bases from J, leaving 13 bases between. Per the germline V gene, CDR1 is SGHAT and CDR2 is FQNNGV. The CDR3 spans 14 residues.

The chain combines TRBV4-1 with TRBJ2-3; the match to TRBD2 covers 13 bases. The CDR3 extends over 18 amino acids. The germline CDR1 and CDR2 sequences are MGHRA and YSYEKL. J lost 0 bases, V lost 5 bases, and 8 bases had no gene match. This CDR3 is CASSFRTSGGSSTDTQYF. Here the CDR3 DNA reads TGCGCCAGCAGCTTCCGGACTAGCGGGGGATCTAGCACAGATACGCAGTATTTT.

The chain links TRBV7-9 to TRBJ2-5, with 8 positions matching TRBD2. Gene TRBJ2-7 matches the end of the DNA better, so the J call may be wrong. The CDR3 has 14 residues. From germline, CDR1 is SEHNR and CDR2 FQNEAQ (reference sequence). This CDR3 is CASSRRGGTYEQYF. Here the CDR3 DNA reads TGTGCCAGCAGCCGCCGGGGGGGGACATACGAGCAGTACTTC.

This clone was recorded only once. V gene TRBV15 combines with J gene TRBJ1-6; 7 nucleotides match TRBD1. The CDR3 loop spans 14 amino acids. Germline V gives CDR1 LNHNV, CDR2 YYDKDF (reference sequence). J lost 8 bases, V lost 3 bases, and 4 bases had no gene match. CDR3 amino acids: CATSSRQGHSPLHF. In DNA, the CDR3 is TGTGCCACCAGCAGTCGACAGGGCCATTCACCCCTCCACTTT.

The chain is built from TRBV10-1 and TRBJ1-1; possible D gene TRBD1, 6 bases. The CDR3 runs to 15 residues. Germline V gene data show CDR1 as WNHNN and CDR2 as SYGVQD (reference sequence). V shed 6 bases and J shed 4 bases, with 18 bases lying between them. CDR3 protein: CASRQGPPGLTEAFF. The CDR3 bases are TGCGCCAGCAGACAGGGACCCCCTGGGCTCACTGAAGCTTTCTTT.

In this sample, this clone turned up once. The genes are TRBV6-6 and TRBJ2-1, with 7 bases lining up with TRBD1. V trimming: 2 bases; J trimming: 4 bases; junction bases outside the gene matches: 5. The CDR3 is made up of 15 amino acids. Germline values: CDR1 MNHNY, CDR2 SVGAGI (reference sequence). The CDR3 protein is CASSYATGPYNEQFF. The CDR3 DNA is TGTGCCAGCAGTTACGCGACAGGGCCTTACAATGAGCAGTTCTTC.

This chain uses TRBV2 with TRBJ2-7; 7 nucleotides line up with TRBD1. The J segment lost 2 bases and the V segment lost 5 bases, leaving 6 bases of the junction unmatched. The germline V gene encodes CDR1 SNHLY and CDR2 FYNNEI. The CDR3 loop spans 14 amino acids. In DNA, the CDR3 is TGTGCCAGCAGTCACGGGACAGATACCTACGAGCAGTACTTC. Its protein product is CASSHGTDTYEQYF.

The V gene is TRBV5-1, the J gene TRBJ2-1; a weak D match, TRBD2 (5 bases). V was shortened by 6 bases and J by 6 bases, with 16 bases between the two germline ends. The CDR3 contains 14 residues. Germline-derived CDR1 and CDR2 are SGHRS and YFSETQ. DNA of the CDR3: TGCGCCAGCAAAACAAGCGGTGATTTCAATGAGCAGTTCTTC. Protein product: CASKTSGDFNEQFF.

The chain uses TRBV7-9 and TRBJ2-2, with D tentatively TRBD1 (5 bases). The length of the CDR3 is 16 residues. Germline CDR1 SEHNR, CDR2 FQNEAQ (reference sequence). Between the trimmed V and J ends, which lost 7 bases and 1 base, there was a span of 16 bases. The CDR3 spells CASTSDSAWNTGELFF. Written as DNA, the CDR3 is TGTGCCAGCACCTCAGACAGTGCCTGGAACACCGGGGAGCTGTTTTTT.

J is TRBJ1-6 and V is TRBV2; 7 bases map to TRBD1. Looked up from germline, CDR1 is SNHLY and CDR2 is FYNNEI. This CDR3 is 14 amino acids long. V shed 10 bases, J shed 4 bases, and the junction held 7 bases outside the gene matches. This CDR3 reads CATSGQEYNSPLHF. The CDR3 coding sequence is TGTGCCACCTCAGGACAGGAATATAATTCACCCCTCCACTTT.

This chain joins TRBV7-3 and TRBJ2-1, with 10 bases that match TRBD2. The V gene end was trimmed by 4 bases and the J gene end by 7 bases; junction bases not matched to a gene: 7. CDR1 and CDR2 from the germline V gene are SGHTA and FQGTGA. This CDR3 contains 15 residues. CDR3 loop: CASSSLAGPSNEQFF. The CDR3 region has the DNA TGTGCCAGCAGCTCACTAGCGGGGCCTTCTAATGAGCAGTTCTTC.